This T cell receptor beta chain was profiled in a study of human T cells and chemical hapten exposure. Study-wide background: Small pooled library volume differences chiefly drove per-sample TCR yield variation. Study-level findings and limits: TCRs above 1 in 1000 frequency did not change with DPC sensitization.

This clonotype was detected only a few times. The antigen is not known. CDR3 length: 17 amino acids. Germline V lookup: CDR1 SGHRS, CDR2 YFSETQ. Trimming cost V 2 bases and J 1 base; bases outside gene matches: 3. Separate cDNA molecules received unique molecular identifiers, which the library attached to them. Per the original methods: Counting gave a median of 95,638 TCRs per sample, with values ranging from about 20,000 to 750,000. TCRdb redid the calling of the reads with MiXCR, one entry per CDR3 protein. The V and J calls here are based on TCRdb, not the publication. Here the sample spans about 120,000 distinct CDR3 sequences, about 7.7% being singletons. It was unfractionated whole blood from which total RNA was extracted.

This chain links TRBV5-1 with TRBJ2-6; 10 nucleotides line up with TRBD2. The sequenced sample consisted of whole blood. This TCR came from a human donor in good health. Some clones in this sample may be carry-over from other donors' samples. The chain's CDR3 is CASSFTSGKSGANVLTF. The CDR3 DNA sequence: TGCGCCAGCAGCTTCACTAGCGGGAAGTCTGGGGCCAACGTCCTGACTTTC.